At least ten counts were recorded for the clone carrying this T cell receptor beta chain. The junction shows a germline mismatch at one end, possibly a read error. The record originates from a study of T-cell reconstitution after alpha-beta-depleted transplantation in children. Unique molecular identifiers were used in preparing the TCRbeta library. Via MiXCR, TCRdb re-called the PCR reads, giving one row per CDR3 protein. Seen here are 350,000 to 450,000 distinct CDR3 sequences, about 20% observed once, and the top ten hold less than 4.5%. The CDR3 has 15 residues. CDR1 SGHRS and CDR2 YFSETQ come from the germline V gene.

The genes are TRBV5-1 and TRBJ2-1; 7 positions match TRBD1. This receptor was identified in a human donor who donated a stem cell graft to a child with acute myeloid leukemia. Sample: PBMCs from the stem cell graft donor, taken from the stem cell graft. CDR3 sequence: CASSLRDSSYNEQFF. CDR3 in DNA: TGTGCCAGCAGCTTACGGGACAGCTCCTACAATGAGCAGTTCTTC.